This T cell receptor beta chain was recorded in a study of T cells in localized non-small cell lung cancer (dated by TCRdb to about 2020). Describing the broader study: T cell repertoires of fewer than 250 early-stage NSCLC patients were analyzed, with tumors being compared against uninvolved tumor-adjacent lungs. All 240 or so NSCLC patients in the cohort were treatment-naive and had localized lung tumors that were resected. A mean age of around 66 years was recorded for the NSCLC patients, of whom roughly 130 were male and 90 to 110 were female.

TCR beta CDR3 regions were sequenced from DNA using the immunoSEQ Assay. On the study's bioinformatics: T cell density was computed as TCR beta template counts normalized to usable DNA estimated by amplifying housekeeping genes. The preseqR package was used to estimate richness by extrapolating to 400,000 templates for PBMC samples and to 120,000 templates for tissue samples. Clonality was calculated as one minus Pielou's evenness. Differential abundance testing on productive amino-acid clonotypes, with a minimum total count of 5 and an alpha of 0.1, was used to identify tissue-enriched TCRs. The Jaccard Index and the Morisita Overlap Index were used to measure repertoire overlap between compartments. GLIPH grouped TCR beta CDR3s together with public tetramer-defined viral CDR3s, and a viral motif had to include at least three viral sequences and show V-gene enrichment. In TCRdb, the immuneACCESS table is reduced to in-frame sequences with V and J assigned. These tables do not hold every clone; where another copy was compared, an unresolved V gene accounts for under half, and the others remain unexplained. V, J and clone size were drawn from that table, and D and trimming were deduced from the DNA. This sample is represented by around 64,000 clones; around 90% of them were singletons. The ten top clones hold roughly a fifth of the sample.

Points the paper makes about the study in general: A median of 57 of the top 100 tumor clones turned up in the paired uninvolved adjacent lung, and around 27 of those clones also ranked among the top 100 of that same adjacent lung. Since the design was exploratory, TCR variables were selected using unadjusted p-values with no false-discovery rate correction. Longer overall survival was associated with higher blood T cell density, whereas shorter survival was associated with higher adjacent-lung clonality. Uninvolved tumor-adjacent lung showed the highest T cell clonality, higher than tumor, which suggests more focused antigenic responses in the uninvolved tumor-adjacent lung. Because multi-region tumor sequencing was not done, intratumor heterogeneity could not be ruled out.

To note about this clone: Its antigen target is currently unknown. No per-base quality is available; no much larger clone lies one base away.

At diagnosis, peripheral blood, uninvolved tumor-adjacent lung and tumor were collected and stored as a combination of fresh-frozen and FFPE material. For TCR repertoire profiling, blood samples were analyzed as peripheral blood mononuclear cells. There are 15 amino acids in the CDR3, from cysteine to phenylalanine inclusive. Only the CDR3 portion is preserved as DNA: 45 bases, with reading frame beginning at the first base. CDR1 and CDR2 (SGDLS, YYNGEE) derive from the germline V gene. Trimming removed 2 bases from V and 3 bases from J, leaving 12 bases between the germline ends. The sample consisted of peripheral blood, taken before any cancer treatment. The receptor chain draws on TRBV9 and TRBJ2-1; possibly the D gene is TRBD2, per 6 matching bases. The sequence was collected from a man aged 40 to 69 with stage I squamous cell lung carcinoma. The encoded CDR3 is CASSVVGGIYNEQFF. The sequenced DNA is TGTGCCAGCAGCGTCGTGGGCGGGATCTACAATGAGCAGTTCTTC.